This entry lists 26 T cell receptor beta chains sequenced from one sample in a study of blood T cells in healthy people across ages. It was with a sample-barcoded 5' primer and a J-beta primer mix that a second PCR of roughly 6 to 12 cycles was run. TCRdb analysed the 5' RACE reads with MiXCR anew, one entry per CDR3 protein. The sample has 1.4 million or so distinct CDR3 sequences; less than 45% are singletons. Sequences were obtained from blood. Every receptor here comes from a woman aged 18-35 years in good health.

The chain links TRBV7-2 to TRBJ2-2; 9 bases map to TRBD2. The junction had 2 bases not matched to a gene; V was cut back by 1 base and J by 2 bases. The CDR3 contains 16 residues. Germline values: CDR1 SGHTA, CDR2 FQGNSA. The CDR3: CASSLVLAGNTGELFF. The CDR3 DNA reads TGTGCCAGCAGCTTAGTGCTAGCGGGAAACACCGGGGAGCTGTTTTTT.

This chain uses TRBV20-1 with TRBJ1-5; D gene uncertain. This CDR3 has 14 residues. Per germline, CDR1 DFQATT and CDR2 SNEGSKA (reference sequence). The V end was cut by 6 bases, the J end by 11 bases, with 23 bases between. CDR3 coding DNA: TGCAGTGCAAGGAGTGCTTGGGCTCATGGAGCCCAGCATTTT. Its translation is CSARSAWAHGAQHF.

This clonotype was detected a few times. The chain couples TRBV4-3 to TRBJ2-1; a possible D gene is TRBD2 (6 bases). This CDR3 is 16 amino acids long. Germline-derived CDR1 and CDR2 are LGHNA and YSLEER. Trimming removed 0 bases from V and 0 bases from J, with 9 bases in between. This chain's CDR3 is CASSQDGGPSYNEQFF. The CDR3 coding sequence is TGCGCCAGCAGCCAAGATGGAGGGCCCTCCTACAATGAGCAGTTCTTC.

The chain recombines TRBV3-1 with TRBJ2-4; 11 bases line up with TRBD1. The V gene's germline CDR1 is LGHDT and CDR2 YNNKEL (reference sequence). Trimming cost V 4 bases and J 6 bases; bases outside gene matches: 14. CDR3 length equals 18 residues. The CDR3, as DNA: TGTGCCAGCAGCCTCTGGACAGGGGGCGCCGAGGAGGGAAACATTCAGTACTTC. This translates into CASSLWTGGAEEGNIQYF. The variable domain in full, completed from reference TRBV3-1 and TRBJ2-4, reads DTAVSQTPKYLVTQMGNDKSIKCEQNLGHDTMYWYKQDSKKFLKIMFSYNNKELIINETVPNRFSPKSPDKAHLNLHINSLELGDSAVYFCASSLWTGGAEEGNIQYFGAGTRLSVL.

The chain combines TRBV6-5 with TRBJ1-2; D is uncertain. Germline CDR1 MNHEY, CDR2 SVGAGI. The CDR3 covers 17 residues. V lost 4 bases and J 2 bases, leaving 20 bases between the germline ends. DNA for the CDR3: TGTGCCAGCAGTTGGTCGGGGTTTAAAACCAAGAACTATGGCTACACCTTC. It translates to CASSWSGFKTKNYGYTF.

This clonotype was seen a few times. The rearrangement links TRBV6-5 to TRBJ2-7; D is unresolved. The CDR3 has 13 amino acids. V was cut by 0 bases and J by 6 bases, with 9 bases left in between. Germline V gene lookup returns CDR1 MNHEY and CDR2 SVGAGI. The CDR3 sequence is CASSYSRQSEQYF. The CDR3, as DNA: TGTGCCAGCAGTTACTCGAGGCAATCCGAGCAGTACTTC.

This chain joins TRBV9 and TRBJ1-2, with D unclear. The CDR3 is made up of 11 amino acids. The germline gives CDR1 SGDLS, CDR2 YYNGEE. V was clipped by 2 bases and J by 9 bases, with 8 bases between them. CDR3 in amino acids: CASSVGSRYTF. CDR3 DNA sequence: TGTGCCAGCAGCGTTGGCAGCCGCTACACCTTC.

This rearrangement joins TRBV4-3 to TRBJ2-5; D is possibly TRBD2 (5 bases). The germline CDR1 and CDR2 sequences are LGHNA and YSLEER. The CDR3 runs 16 residues. Trimming left V 0 bases short and J 11 bases short, with 22 bases between. The CDR3, as DNA: TGCGCCAGCAGCCAAGATGATAGAAAGCGCGAAGGACTTCAGTACTTC. The encoded protein is CASSQDDRKREGLQYF.

The chain couples TRBV7-2 to TRBJ2-5; 13 positions match TRBD2. CDR3 length: 13 residues. Germline assignment: CDR1 SGHTA and CDR2 FQGNSA. With 5 bases clipped from V and 12 bases from J, the junction kept 6 bases outside the gene matches. The CDR3 spells CASSKPGLAGEYF. DNA of the CDR3: TGTGCCAGCAGCAAACCAGGACTAGCGGGAGAGTACTTC.

V usage is TRBV27 and J usage is TRBJ1-2, with TRBD1 identical over 8 bases. The CDR3 runs 14 residues. With V trimmed by 5 bases and J by 3 bases, 5 bases remained unmatched. From germline, CDR1 is MNHEY and CDR2 SMNVEV (reference sequence). The CDR3 DNA is TGTGCCAGCAGTCCACTGACAGGGGACTATGGCTACACCTTC. This translates into CASSPLTGDYGYTF.

V is TRBV20-1 and J is TRBJ2-3, with a possible D match to TRBD2 (6 bases). The germline V gene encodes CDR1 DFQATT and CDR2 SNEGSKA (reference sequence). Trimming took 8 bases from V and 3 from J, leaving 12 bases between them. The CDR3 consists of 12 residues. CDR3 DNA sequence: TGCAGTCCGACGGAGGGGACAGATACGCAGTATTTT. Its translation is CSPTEGTDTQYF.

Of note for this clonotype: One junction end does not reproduce the germline sequence, and a read error may be involved. The J gene is TRBJ1-1, the V gene TRBV6-6; D is unclear. This CDR3 comprises 13 residues. In germline, CDR1 is MNHNY, CDR2 SVGAGI (reference sequence). The CDR3 DNA follows: TGTGCTAGCAGTTCGGAGAGGGCCACTGAAGCTTTCTTT. It codes for CASSSERATEAFF.

The CDR3 here is CASSGAPGGQPQHF. The CDR3 nucleotides read TGTGCCAGCAGTGGGGCCCCGGGTGGGCAGCCCCAGCATTTT. The chain employs TRBV12-3 or TRBV12-4 and TRBJ1-5; D is perhaps TRBD1 (5 bases). V lost 5 bases to trimming and J lost 7 bases, with 15 bases between them. The CDR3 contains 14 residues.

The V gene is TRBV19, the J gene TRBJ2-1, with TRBD2 matching over 7 bases. The V segment lost 4 bases and the J segment 6 bases; nucleotides outside the gene matches: 12. Germline V gene sequence: CDR1 LNHDA, CDR2 SQIVND (reference sequence). There are 16 residues in the CDR3. CDR3: CASSKTASWGGNEQFF. CDR3 DNA: TGTGCCAGTAGTAAGACAGCGAGTTGGGGGGGCAATGAGCAGTTCTTC.

The sample holds a few counts of this clonotype. J is TRBJ2-7 and V is TRBV20-1, with D perhaps matching TRBD1 (6 bases). The CDR3 spans 15 residues. CDR1 and CDR2 (germline): DFQATT, SNEGSKA (reference sequence). The V and J ends lost 0 bases and 3 bases respectively, with 15 bases between them. Here the CDR3 reads CSARDHLGRGYEQYF. The CDR3 DNA sequence: TGCAGTGCTAGAGATCACTTGGGCAGGGGCTACGAGCAGTACTTC.

The genes are TRBV6-2 or TRBV6-3 and TRBJ2-4, with a tentative D call TRBD2 (6 bases). The CDR3 runs 13 residues. V gave up 0 bases and J gave up 8 bases, with 8 bases separating them. Germline V gives CDR1 MNHEY, CDR2 SVGEGT. The chain's CDR3 is CASSYSEGYIQYF. Here the CDR3 DNA reads TGTGCCAGCAGTTACTCGGAGGGATACATTCAGTACTTC.

This clonotype was recorded at least ten times. The rearrangement links TRBV14 to TRBJ1-1; D ambiguous. CDR3 length equals 12 residues. The V gene lost 1 base and the J gene lost 5 bases, with 5 bases spanning the gap. Germline V gives CDR1 SGHDN, CDR2 FVKESK. CDR3 nucleotide sequence: TGTGCCAGCAGCCAAGGGGTTACTGAAGCTTTCTTT. Translating gives CASSQGVTEAFF.

This clonotype occurred a few times. V usage is TRBV4-1 and J usage is TRBJ2-3; tentatively, D is TRBD1 or TRBD2 (6 bases each). V shed 4 bases and J shed 0 bases, with 14 bases lying between them. CDR3 length equals 16 residues. Germline V gives CDR1 MGHRA, CDR2 YSYEKL. The CDR3 bases are TGCGCCAGCAGCCTCGGAAGGGGGGCGAGCACAGATACGCAGTATTTT. It codes for CASSLGRGASTDTQYF.

The genes are TRBV18 and TRBJ1-1, with D maybe TRBD1 (6 bases). CDR1 KGHSH and CDR2 LQKENI come from the germline V gene. The CDR3 runs 15 residues. Deletions cut 2 bases from V and 3 bases from J, with 13 bases between. The CDR3 here is CASSPTGSWDTEAFF. CDR3 DNA: TGTGCCAGCTCACCAACAGGGAGTTGGGACACTGAAGCTTTCTTT.

V gene TRBV21-1 combines with J gene TRBJ2-5. TRBV21-1 corresponds to a pseudogene. The length of the CDR3 is 16 residues. In nucleotides, the CDR3 is TGTGCCAGCAGCAATAGAATGAAGGCAGTAGGAGAGACCCAGTACTTC. Amino acids: CASSNRMKAVGETQYF.

Concerning this clonotype: A junction boundary mismatches the germline segment, possibly from a read error. The rearrangement uses TRBV11-2 and TRBJ2-1, with TRBD2 matching 11 bases. The CDR3 spans 14 residues. Germline V lookup: CDR1 SGHAT, CDR2 FQNNGV. The CDR3 region is CAGSGTSGYNEQFF. CDR3 bases: TGTGCCGGCAGCGGGACTAGCGGCTACAATGAGCAGTTCTTC.

With respect to this clonotype: Germline and junction disagree at one end, which may indicate a read error. The chain combines TRBV12-3 or TRBV12-4 with TRBJ2-3, with 9 bases that match TRBD2. This CDR3 region has 17 residues. The CDR3 DNA is TGTGCCAGCAGCCTCGTTGGCGCGGGGGGGCTTACAGATACGGAGTATTTT. Its translation: CASSLVGAGGLTDTEYF.

This chain joins TRBV19 and TRBJ2-7; 9 bases map to TRBD2. Germline CDR1 reads LNHDA; CDR2 reads SQIVND (reference sequence). The CDR3 extends over 13 amino acids. Trimming removed 4 bases from V and 3 bases from J; junction bases left unmatched: 1. CDR3 sequence: CASSSGRDYEQYF. CDR3 nucleotide sequence: TGTGCCAGTAGTAGCGGGAGGGACTACGAGCAGTACTTC.

The CDR3 protein is CSASGNPYNEQFF. DNA of the CDR3: TGCAGTGCTAGCGGGAACCCATACAATGAGCAGTTCTTC. The chain uses TRBV20-1 and TRBJ2-1; weak D call: TRBD2 (5 bases). The CDR3 consists of 13 residues. Per germline, CDR1 DFQATT and CDR2 SNEGSKA (reference sequence). The germline V and J ends were trimmed by 3 bases and 4 bases, with 10 bases remaining between them.

This clonotype was observed a few times. The chain employs TRBV12-3 or TRBV12-4 and TRBJ2-1; D may be TRBD1 (6 bases). The CDR3 totals 14 residues. V gave up 1 base and J gave up 6 bases, with 10 bases separating them. The CDR3 spells CASSLVQGSNEQFF. DNA of the CDR3: TGTGCCAGCAGTTTAGTACAGGGAAGCAATGAGCAGTTCTTC.

V gene TRBV5-1 combines with J gene TRBJ2-5, with 8 nucleotides matching TRBD2. CDR1 and CDR2 (germline): SGHRS, YFSETQ. The CDR3 extends over 16 amino acids. The V and J ends lost 3 bases and 3 bases, in that order; junction bases with no gene match: 10. The CDR3 region is CASSSGVAGREETQYF. The CDR3 DNA follows: TGCGCCAGCAGCTCGGGCGTAGCGGGAAGGGAAGAGACCCAGTACTTC. Drawing the rest from reference TRBV5-1 and TRBJ2-5, the complete variable domain is KAGVTQTPRYLIKTRGQQVTLSCSPISGHRSVSWYQQTPGQGLQFLFEYFSETQRNKGNFPGRFSGRQFSNSRSEMNVSTLELGDSALYLCASSSGVAGREETQYFGPGTRLLVL.